The 32 T cell receptor beta chains below were found in one sample sequenced in a study of human T cells and chemical hapten exposure. TCRdb fed the RACE reads into MiXCR, producing one record per CDR3 protein. This table has 60,000 to 80,000 distinct CDR3 sequences, around a third appearing once. Stated time point: patch test 1, 2 weeks after DPC sensitization. The treatment denotes: therapeutic diphenylcyclopropenone sensitization with weekly scalp DPC. Material: whole blood, obtained in connection with sensitization to the hapten diphenylcyclopropenone (DPC). The receptors come from a man between 35 and 55 years old with alopecia areata. Some clones in this sample may be carry-over from other donors' samples.

This clonotype has a handful of counts. The CDR3 region is CASSYPDSPENTDTQYF. The CDR3 nucleotides are TGTGCCAGCAGTTACCCCGACAGCCCCGAAAACACAGATACGCAGTATTTT. This chain links TRBV6-6 with TRBJ2-3; D possibly corresponds to TRBD1 (5 bases). The V gene's germline CDR1 is MNHNY and CDR2 SVGAGI (reference sequence). V was trimmed by 2 bases and J by 2 bases, leaving 17 bases between them. This CDR3 is 17 amino acids long.

This clonotype showed up just once. This chain joins TRBV15 and TRBJ1-2, with D uncertain. V lost 0 bases and J lost 4, with 18 bases in between. CDR3 length equals 17 residues. Per germline, CDR1 LNHNV and CDR2 YYDKDF (reference sequence). The CDR3 nucleotides are TGTGCCACCAGCAGAGAGTCCGGACCCCCGAGTACCTATGGCTACACCTTC. Encoded protein: CATSRESGPPSTYGYTF.

The chain combines TRBV29-1 with TRBJ2-2, with D hard to call. Germline loops: CDR1 SQVTM, CDR2 ANQGSEA. Deletions cut 3 bases from V and 0 bases from J, with 5 bases between. The CDR3 runs 13 residues. In DNA form, the CDR3 reads TGCAGCGTTGACGGGTCGAACACCGGGGAGCTGTTTTTT. It yields the protein CSVDGSNTGELFF.

The chain joins TRBV12-3 or TRBV12-4 to TRBJ2-5; 7 positions match TRBD2. The CDR3 contains 14 residues. V lost 5 bases, J lost 4 bases, and 7 bases stayed unmatched. CDR3 sequence reads: CASSRGGKGETQYF. In DNA form, the CDR3 reads TGTGCCAGCAGTCGCGGGGGTAAGGGAGAGACCCAGTACTTC.

The chain links TRBV12-3 or TRBV12-4 to TRBJ2-3; 7 bases are shared with TRBD2. The CDR3 totals 15 residues. Trimming took 1 base from V and 6 from J; bases not matched to a gene: 7. The CDR3 spells CASSLGGRATDTQYF. In DNA form, the CDR3 reads TGTGCCAGCAGTTTAGGGGGGAGGGCCACGGATACGCAGTATTTT.

The chain is built from TRBV5-1 and TRBJ2-5; 8 positions match TRBD1. The V and J ends lost 0 bases and 5 bases, in that order; junction bases with no gene match: 3. This CDR3 is built from 14 residues. Per the germline V gene, CDR1 is SGHRS and CDR2 is YFSETQ. The CDR3 bases are TGCGCCAGCAGCTTGGGGGACAGGCTGGAGACCCAGTACTTC. It codes for CASSLGDRLETQYF.

This clonotype has a single count. This clone may be a read error of a much larger clone one base away. The rearrangement uses TRBV6-6 and TRBJ1-1; weak D call: TRBD1 (5 bases). Germline loops: CDR1 MNHNY, CDR2 SVGAGI (reference sequence). The CDR3 contains 12 residues. The CDR3 protein is CASSWGPTETFF. CDR3 bases: TGTGCCAGCAGTTGGGGACCCACTGAAACTTTCTTT.

The chain is built from TRBV20-1 and TRBJ1-6; D unresolved. This CDR3 comprises 18 residues. With 0 bases removed from V and 0 bases from J, the gap between germline ends came to 15 bases. CDR1 is DFQATT and CDR2 is SNEGSKA in the germline V gene (reference sequence). As DNA, the CDR3 is TGCAGTGCTAGAGATCAGAAGGGCAGGAGCTCCTATAATTCACCCCTCCACTTT. Encoded protein: CSARDQKGRSSYNSPLHF.

The chain links TRBV7-6 to TRBJ2-6; D is ambiguous. Trimming cost V 2 bases and J 0 bases, with 11 bases left between them. Germline-derived CDR1 and CDR2 are SGHVS and FNYEAQ. CDR3 size: 17 residues. The CDR3: CASSLTTVSSGANVLTF. The CDR3 nucleotides are TGTGCCAGCAGCTTAACCACCGTGAGCTCTGGGGCCAACGTCCTGACTTTC. Full variable domain (remainder filled in from reference TRBV7-6 and TRBJ2-6): GAGVSQSPRYKVTKRGQDVALRCDPISGHVSLYWYRQALGQGPEFLTYFNYEAQQDKSGLPNDRFSAERPEGSISTLTIQRTEQRDSAMYRCASSLTTVSSGANVLTFGAGSRLTVL.

The chain links TRBV6-6 to TRBJ2-5; TRBD1 agrees at 7 bases. Germline CDR1 and CDR2: MNHNY and SVGAGI (reference sequence). The V segment lost 7 bases and the J segment 5 bases; nucleotides outside the gene matches: 7. CDR3 length: 13 residues. The CDR3 is CASNGQAEETQYF. CDR3 coding DNA: TGTGCCAGCAACGGACAGGCGGAGGAGACCCAGTACTTC.

The J gene is TRBJ2-3, the V gene TRBV7-2, with 8 positions matching TRBD1. CDR1 and CDR2 from the germline V gene are SGHTA and FQGNSA. Trimming cost V 0 bases and J 0 bases; bases outside gene matches: 2. CDR3 length: 16 residues. CDR3 nucleotide sequence: TGTGCCAGCAGCTTAGCGACAGGGGTTAGCACAGATACGCAGTATTTT. Translation gives CASSLATGVSTDTQYF.

The chain joins TRBV27 to TRBJ2-2; D unresolved. CDR3 size: 16 residues. CDR1 and CDR2 from the germline V gene are MNHEY and SMNVEV (reference sequence). V lost 6 bases to trimming and J lost 4 bases, with 18 bases between them. Here the CDR3 reads CASRLGSTMGTGELFF. The DNA for the CDR3 is TGTGCCAGCAGATTGGGTTCGACGATGGGCACCGGGGAGCTGTTTTTT.

This clonotype was counted a few times. CDR3 region: CASSFDGSNQPQHF. CDR3 coding DNA: TGTGCCAGCAGCTTTGACGGTAGCAATCAGCCCCAGCATTTT. The chain is built from TRBV7-9 and TRBJ1-5; D gene uncertain. CDR1 and CDR2 (germline): SEHNR, FQNEAQ (reference sequence). Trimming left V 3 bases short and J 0 bases short, with 6 bases between. The CDR3 consists of 14 residues.

This clonotype was seen only a few times. The rearrangement joins TRBV27 to TRBJ2-3; 11 nucleotides align to TRBD2. V lost 5 bases and J lost 13; bases outside the gene matches: 17. In germline, CDR1 is MNHEY, CDR2 SMNVEV (reference sequence). The CDR3 is 16 amino acids. The CDR3 nucleotides are TGTGCCAGCAGTCACCTCCTTGGGACTAGCGGAAAAAGGGAGTATTTT. Residues: CASSHLLGTSGKREYF.

There are a few counts of this clonotype. The J gene is TRBJ2-3, the V gene TRBV24-1, with 7 positions matching TRBD2. Germline V gene data show CDR1 as KGHDR and CDR2 as SFDVKD. V gave up 5 bases and J gave up 5 bases; unmatched junction bases: 12. This CDR3 region has 16 residues. CDR3 nucleotide sequence: TGTGCCACCAGTGCTAGCGGCACCCCAGCGGTAGATACGCAGTATTTT. Translation gives CATSASGTPAVDTQYF.

This clonotype has just a few counts. The rearrangement links TRBV6-1 to TRBJ2-7, with D possibly being TRBD1 (5 bases). The germline V and J ends were trimmed by 5 bases and 3 bases, with 14 bases remaining between them. Per germline, CDR1 MNHNS and CDR2 SASEGT. The CDR3 has 14 amino acids. DNA of the CDR3: TGTGCCAGCAGTTATTACAGGCTAGGCTACGAGCAGTACTTC. Translated: CASSYYRLGYEQYF.

CDR3 region: CASSGGGGSTGELFF. The DNA for the CDR3 is TGTGCCAGCAGCGGCGGCGGGGGCTCTACCGGGGAGCTGTTTTTT. The chain employs TRBV9 and TRBJ2-2; D is perhaps TRBD2 (7 bases). Trimming took off 3 bases at V and 5 bases at J, with 14 bases between the two ends. Germline lookup yields CDR1 SGDLS and CDR2 YYNGEE. The CDR3 length is 15 residues.

This chain uses TRBV6-5 with TRBJ2-3; D gene ambiguous. Germline CDR1 reads MNHEY; CDR2 reads SVGAGI. The CDR3 runs to 14 residues. V dropped 2 bases and J dropped 1 base, with 7 bases sitting between them. CDR3 nucleotides: TGTGCCAGCAGTTACACCCGGGGCACAGATACGCAGTATTTT. This codes for CASSYTRGTDTQYF.

The chain uses TRBV27 and TRBJ2-7; possibly TRBD1 or TRBD2 for D (6 bases each). V was shortened by 6 bases and J by 2 bases, with 14 bases between the two germline ends. CDR1 is MNHEY and CDR2 is SMNVEV in the germline V gene (reference sequence). The CDR3 totals 14 residues. CDR3 DNA: TGTGCCAGCAGCTTAGCGGAGGGGGCCTACGAGCAGTACTTC. It specifies CASSLAEGAYEQYF.

There are a few counts of this clonotype. The chain combines TRBV20-1 with TRBJ2-6, with D uncertain. V lost 3 bases, J lost 0 bases, and 6 bases lay in between. Germline assignment: CDR1 DFQATT and CDR2 SNEGSKA (reference sequence). CDR3 length: 14 amino acids. The DNA of the CDR3 is TGCAGTGCTAGTCCGAGCTCTGGGGCCAACGTCCTGACTTTC. Protein: CSASPSSGANVLTF.

Only a few counts were recorded for this clonotype. This chain joins TRBV5-1 and TRBJ2-6; 7 bases are a match to TRBD1. This CDR3 comprises 15 residues. CDR1 and CDR2 (germline): SGHRS, YFSETQ. J was trimmed by 2 bases and V by 5 bases; bases with no gene match: 4. CDR3 residues: CASRPTGTGANVLTF. The CDR3 DNA reads TGCGCCAGCAGACCGACAGGGACTGGGGCCAACGTCCTGACTTTC.

DNA of the CDR3: TGCAGTGCTAGCTGGCCGGGACAGGGCAATCAGCCCCAGCATTTT. As protein: CSASWPGQGNQPQHF. V and J are TRBV20-1 and TRBJ1-5, with TRBD1 identical over 8 bases. Germline V gene data show CDR1 as DFQATT and CDR2 as SNEGSKA (reference sequence). The length of the CDR3 is 15 residues. Germline trimming cut 3 bases from V and 2 bases from J; bases unmatched to any gene: 6.

The chain employs TRBV9 and TRBJ1-3; the D is unclear. CDR1 is SGDLS, CDR2 YYNGEE, per germline. The germline V and J ends were trimmed by 9 bases and 2 bases, with 12 bases remaining between them. The length of the CDR3 is 13 residues. For the CDR3, the DNA is TGTGCCACCTCCCGGGGAGCTGGAAACACCATATATTTT. This translates into CATSRGAGNTIYF.

The rearrangement joins TRBV7-6 to TRBJ2-7, with 7 bases lining up with TRBD1. Germline V gene sequence: CDR1 SGHVS, CDR2 FNYEAQ. After removal of 5 bases from V and 4 bases from J, the junction contained 11 bases not matched to a gene. The CDR3 contains 15 residues. The CDR3 here is CASSPRDRVRYEQYF. As DNA, the CDR3 is TGTGCCAGCAGCCCCCGGGACAGAGTAAGATACGAGCAGTACTTC.

This clonotype occurred a few times. The chain couples TRBV2 to TRBJ1-3; D gene ambiguous. Germline V gene lookup returns CDR1 SNHLY and CDR2 FYNNEI. Trimming removed 8 bases from V and 2 bases from J, with 10 bases in between. The CDR3 is 13 residues long. The CDR3 coding sequence is TGTGCCAGCTCAAGGAATGCTGGAAACACCATATATTTT. It translates to CASSRNAGNTIYF.

This clonotype occurred many times. V gene TRBV27 combines with J gene TRBJ2-1, with no clear D. Per the germline V gene, CDR1 is MNHEY and CDR2 is SMNVEV (reference sequence). The CDR3 sequence is 14 residues long. The ends were cut back, 5 bases at V and 5 bases at J, with 13 bases in the middle. The CDR3: CASSPSSINNEQFF. CDR3 nucleotide sequence: TGTGCCAGCAGTCCCTCCTCTATTAACAATGAGCAGTTCTTC.

This clonotype has ten or more counts. This chain links TRBV21-1 with TRBJ1-4; the table calls TRBD1, which could not be checked here. TRBV21-1 is assigned pseudogene status. This CDR3 region has 15 residues. The CDR3 DNA is TGTGCCAGCAGCATACAGGGTTCAGGAAAAGAAAAACTGTTTTTT. Its protein product is CASSIQGSGKEKLFF.

J is TRBJ1-2 and V is TRBV28; tentative D call: TRBD1 (5 bases). Trimming removed 0 bases from V and 7 bases from J, with 9 bases in between. CDR1 is MDHEN, CDR2 SYDVKM, per germline. The CDR3 is 13 residues long. CDR3: CASSLWIGGGYTF. As DNA, the CDR3 is TGTGCCAGCAGTTTATGGATCGGGGGTGGCTACACCTTC.

This clonotype was counted ten times or more. This CDR3 is CASSFGTRDTQYF. CDR3 coding DNA: TGTGCCAGCAGTTTCGGGACGCGGGATACGCAGTATTTT. The rearrangement links TRBV12-3 or TRBV12-4 to TRBJ2-3; D is possibly TRBD1 or TRBD2 (5 bases each). The CDR3 loop spans 13 amino acids. The V gene lost 3 bases and the J gene lost 6 bases, with 10 bases spanning the gap.

This clonotype was seen just once. The chain has TRBV12-3 or TRBV12-4 and TRBJ2-1; TRBD1 aligns across 10 bases. This CDR3 has 16 residues. The CDR3 DNA follows: TGTGAAAGAAGAACACCCCCGGGACAGGGGAGAAATGAGCAGTTCTTC. Protein product: CERRTPPGQGRNEQFF.

The V and J genes are TRBV6-1 and TRBJ2-5; 12 bases map to TRBD2. This CDR3 has 14 amino acids. Germline CDR1 is MNHNS and CDR2 is SASEGT. V lost 10 bases to trimming and J lost 4 bases; unmatched junction nucleotides: 7. For the CDR3, the DNA is TGTGCCACCGGGGCGGGACTAGCGGGAGAGACCCAGTACTTC. Amino acid sequence: CATGAGLAGETQYF.

This clonotype appeared a few times. The V and J genes are TRBV13 and TRBJ1-2; maybe TRBD1 (6 bases). The CDR3 runs to 14 residues. From germline, CDR1 is PRHDT and CDR2 FYEKMQ (reference sequence). Trimming stripped 3 bases from V and 3 bases from J, with 11 bases between. CDR3 sequence: CASSLGGAYYGYTF. The CDR3 DNA reads as TGTGCCAGCAGCTTGGGGGGCGCCTACTATGGCTACACCTTC.